These 2 T cell receptor beta chains came from one sample sequenced in a study of cytomegalovirus exposure and HLA in healthy donors. With 60 Vbeta and 13 Jbeta primers, the PCR was carried out. Here immunoSEQ multiplex PCR was the method, and the copy in TCRdb shows in-frame clones only, minus some. This table holds 150,000 to 200,000 clones, around 77% found once. Sequencing used PBMCs. These receptors came from a woman aged 30 to 39 in good health and CMV-seronegative.

The chain employs TRBV28 and TRBJ1-1; 8 nucleotides line up with TRBD1. The J segment lost 8 bases and the V segment lost 6 bases, leaving 17 bases of the junction unmatched. CDR1 is MDHEN, CDR2 SYDVKM, per germline. CDR3 length equals 16 residues. The CDR3 region is CASSFDFDRGPLEAFF. DNA for the CDR3: TGTGCCAGCAGCTTCGATTTCGACAGGGGCCCACTGGAAGCTTTCTTT.

This clone was counted only a few times. In DNA form, the CDR3 reads TGTGCCAGCAGTTCAGGGCCCACTAATGAAAAACTGTTTTTT. This sequence encodes CASSSGPTNEKLFF. V is TRBV6-1 and J is TRBJ1-4; D perhaps matches TRBD1 (5 bases). Germline V gene sequence: CDR1 MNHNS, CDR2 SASEGT. Trimming left V 5 bases short and J 2 bases short, with 9 bases between. The CDR3 contains 14 residues.